This TCR beta chain was sequenced during a study of blood T cell repertoires in COVID-19. This CDR3 spans 15 amino acids. V gave up 3 bases and J gave up 5 bases; unmatched junction bases: 5. Germline CDR1 reads MNHEY; CDR2 reads SMNVEV (reference sequence). Method: immunoSEQ multiplex PCR; TCRdb's copy keeps in-frame clones and lacks some. The sample shows about 49,000 clones, roughly 84% of them seen only once. This chain links TRBV27 with TRBJ2-5; TRBD2 matches at 11 bases. The TCR comes from a man aged 45 to 65 with acute or convalescent COVID-19. The material sequenced was peripheral blood. CDR3: CASSLASGGRETQYF. As DNA, the CDR3 is TGTGCCAGCAGTTTGGCTAGCGGGGGGAGGGAGACCCAGTACTTC.